Listed here is a single TCR beta chain. Antigen unknown. Germline V lookup: CDR1 SGHTA, CDR2 FQGTGA. The CDR3 extends over 15 amino acids. Trimming pared 2 bases from V and 10 bases from J, leaving 15 bases between. This sample is part of a study of CD8 T cells in ankylosing spondylitis. Preparation of TCR beta libraries was done by quantitative 5'-RACE with molecular barcodes. MiXCR, applied by TCRdb to the 5' RACE reads, yields one record per CDR3 protein. Among more than 650,000 distinct CDR3 sequences listed, 12% were seen once. Findings and caveats of the study: For ankylosing spondylitis blood, a TCR beta motif of about eight highly homologous variants appeared characteristic. Earlier reports found some motif variants in synovial fluid and blood in reactive arthritis. Reported data indicate significant enrichment of disease-linked clones within matched ankylosing spondylitis synovial fluid.

The sequenced material came from blood, either unsorted or a sorted T cell fraction (not recorded which). V gene TRBV7-3 combines with J gene TRBJ1-6; D gene unclear. This TCR was sampled from a male donor with ankylosing spondylitis. CDR3 region: CASSLFPGSGSPLHF. CDR3 coding DNA: TGTGCCAGCAGCTTATTTCCGGGTTCCGGCTCACCCCTCCACTTT.